Sequencing of this T cell receptor beta chain was carried out in a study of identical twins. Per the germline V gene, CDR1 is SGHTA and CDR2 is FQGTGA. With 6 bases clipped from V and 7 bases from J, the junction kept 14 bases outside the gene matches. CDR3 length: 15 residues. This clonotype was found a few times. As yet, its antigen is unknown. Study-wide results and limits: Monozygotic twins shared more out-of-frame TCR alpha than recombination models predicted. Zero-insertion findings could be partly confounded by invariant cells (MAIT and iNKT cells). Out-of-frame alpha sequences that twins shared showed excess low generation probability.

In TCRdb, the 5' RACE reads were re-called with MiXCR into one record per CDR3 protein. The data contain approximately 670,000 distinct CDR3 sequences, 5.5% to 6.5% of them singletons. With no exceptions, donors were healthy Caucasians. The sequence came from a young man in good health. The sequencing sample was made of naive T cells sorted from blood. The chain combines TRBV7-3 with TRBJ2-7; TRBD1 aligns across 8 bases. The CDR3 loop reads CASSPSRGPSEEQYF. CDR3 DNA sequence: TGTGCCAGCAGTCCCTCCAGGGGGCCCTCAGAGGAGCAGTACTTC. Based on the CDR3 plus reference TRBV7-3 and TRBJ2-7, the full variable domain is GAGVSQTPSNKVTEKGKYVELRCDPISGHTALYWYRQSLGQGPEFLIYFQGTGAADDSGLPNDRFFAVRPEGSVSTLKIQRTERGDSAVYLCASSPSRGPSEEQYFGPGTRLTVT.